The 21 T cell receptor beta chains below come from one sample, sequenced in a study of CD8+ T cells in alopecia areata. RNA, once extracted, was reverse transcribed into cDNA for use as the sequencing template. TCRdb's copy holds only in-frame clones and misses some; the assay was immunoSEQ multiplex PCR. This table holds around 86,000 clones, 60% to 80% found once. Documented treatment: oral pan-JAK inhibitor, 5-10 mg twice daily. The sequencing used CD8+ T cells sorted from blood, collected between weeks 43 and 45, from a patient treated with tofacitinib. These receptors came from a human donor with alopecia areata.

The chain links TRBV7-6 to TRBJ2-3; D perhaps matches TRBD2 (5 bases). CDR3 length: 15 residues. Trimming took off 1 base at V and 0 bases at J, with 8 bases between the two ends. Per germline, CDR1 SGHVS and CDR2 FNYEAQ. DNA for the CDR3: TGTGCCAGCAGCTTAGAGGGAGAAAGCACAGATACGCAGTATTTT. As protein: CASSLEGESTDTQYF.

Points on this clone: This specimen includes other DNA sequences encoding the same CDR3. This rearrangement joins TRBV5-1 to TRBJ1-2; 9 bases are a match to TRBD1. Germline loops: CDR1 SGHRS, CDR2 YFSETQ. There are 14 residues in the CDR3. With V trimmed by 4 bases and J by 6 bases, 7 bases remained unmatched. The CDR3 DNA reads as TGCGCCAGCAGCGCCGGACAGGGGAGTGATGGCTACACCTTC. It encodes CASSAGQGSDGYTF.

The genes are TRBV6-4 and TRBJ2-3; no reliable D call. V was shortened by 8 bases and J by 1 base, with 16 bases between the two germline ends. The CDR3 contains 15 residues. Germline CDR1 and CDR2: MRHNA and SNTAGT. DNA of the CDR3: TGTGCCAGCGCGGAAGTCGCTCGGGGCACAGATACGCAGTATTTT. Its translation: CASAEVARGTDTQYF.

J is TRBJ2-7 and V is TRBV6-5, with D possibly being TRBD1 or TRBD2 (5 bases each). This CDR3 contains 14 residues. The germline V gene encodes CDR1 MNHEY and CDR2 SVGAGI. Trimming took off 2 bases at V and 4 bases at J, with 12 bases between the two ends. CDR3 in DNA: TGTGCCAGCAGTTACCGGGGCTATACTTACGAGCAGTACTTC. This sequence encodes CASSYRGYTYEQYF.

This clone appeared once. The genes are TRBV6-5 and TRBJ1-5; D uncertain. Germline V lookup: CDR1 MNHEY, CDR2 SVGAGI. The CDR3 totals 15 residues. Between the trimmed V and J ends, which lost 6 bases and 0 bases, there was a span of 12 bases. CDR3 coding DNA: TGTGCCAGCAGCCCCGGCCCGTATAGCAATCAGCCCCAGCATTTT. It translates to CASSPGPYSNQPQHF.

This clone was picked up one time. CDR3 sequence: CASSLKGEGNTEAFF. In DNA form, the CDR3 reads TGTGCCAGCAGCTTAAAGGGTGAGGGGAACACTGAAGCTTTCTTT. This rearrangement joins TRBV13 to TRBJ1-1; unclear D gene. In germline, CDR1 is PRHDT, CDR2 FYEKMQ (reference sequence). Trimming removed 2 bases at V and 1 base at J, with 11 bases between. This CDR3 is built from 15 residues.

The gene calls are TRBV10-3 and TRBJ2-1; 7 bases map to TRBD2. The V gene's germline CDR1 is ENHRY and CDR2 SYGVKD. V trimming: 7 bases; J trimming: 9 bases; junction bases outside the gene matches: 9. The CDR3 is 13 residues long. The CDR3 is CAITGGGSAEQFF. The CDR3, as DNA: TGTGCCATCACTGGGGGGGGGTCCGCTGAGCAGTTCTTC.

J is TRBJ2-7 and V is TRBV5-6; D gene unclear. Per the germline V gene, CDR1 is SGHDT and CDR2 is YYEEEE. The V gene lost 4 bases and the J gene lost 1 base, with 12 bases spanning the gap. This CDR3 is built from 14 residues. The CDR3 spells CASSPGRGSYEQYF. The CDR3, as DNA: TGTGCCAGCAGCCCGGGCCGAGGTTCCTACGAGCAGTACTTC.

V usage is TRBV29-1 and J usage is TRBJ2-7; perhaps D is TRBD1 or TRBD2 (6 bases each). V shed 0 bases and J shed 2 bases, with 14 bases lying between them. CDR1 and CDR2 from the germline V gene are SQVTM and ANQGSEA. The CDR3 consists of 15 residues. CDR3 sequence reads: CSVEDPGGRTYEQYF. The CDR3, as DNA: TGCAGCGTTGAAGACCCCGGGGGCAGGACCTACGAGCAGTACTTC.

V usage is TRBV27 and J usage is TRBJ1-5; unclear D gene. Trimming stripped 2 bases from V and 5 bases from J, with 7 bases between. Germline V gene lookup returns CDR1 MNHEY and CDR2 SMNVEV (reference sequence). CDR3 length equals 13 residues. The CDR3 bases are TGTGCCAGCAGTTTAACGCGGGATCAGCCCCAGCATTTT. It yields the protein CASSLTRDQPQHF.

The V call is TRBV4-1, the J call TRBJ1-2; D is unclear. Germline assignment: CDR1 MGHRA and CDR2 YSYEKL. CDR3 length equals 15 residues. V shed 0 bases and J shed 8 bases, with 16 bases lying between them. As DNA, the CDR3 is TGCGCCAGCAGCCAAGAATCTGGGGTCGACGAGGGCTACACCTTC. It encodes CASSQESGVDEGYTF.

The rearrangement uses TRBV27 and TRBJ2-6; no definite D call. The CDR3 has 18 amino acids. V lost 6 bases and J lost 6, with 24 bases in between. Germline lookup yields CDR1 MNHEY and CDR2 SMNVEV (reference sequence). The CDR3 loop reads CASSTQPQTSMVANVLTF. The CDR3 nucleotides are TGTGCCAGCAGCACTCAGCCGCAAACTTCCATGGTGGCCAACGTCCTGACTTTC. The full variable domain, rest sourced from reference TRBV27 and TRBJ2-6, is EAQVTQNPRYLITVTGKKLTVTCSQNMNHEYMSWYRQDPGLGLRQIYYSMNVEVTDKGDVPEGYKVSRKEKRNFPLILESPSPNQTSLYFCASSTQPQTSMVANVLTFGAGSRLTVL.

This rearrangement joins TRBV7-9 to TRBJ2-3; 11 bases agree with TRBD1. CDR1 and CDR2 from the germline V gene are SEHNR and FQNEAQ (reference sequence). Trimming cost V 5 bases and J 6 bases; bases outside gene matches: 7. The CDR3 runs to 15 residues. CDR3 protein: CASSEDRGLTDTQYF. In DNA, the CDR3 is TGTGCCAGCAGCGAGGACAGGGGGCTTACGGATACGCAGTATTTT. The full variable domain, rest sourced from reference TRBV7-9 and TRBJ2-3, is DTGVSQNPRHKITKRGQNVTFRCDPISEHNRLYWYRQTLGQGPEFLTYFQNEAQLEKSRLLSDRFSAERPKGSFSTLEIQRTEQGDSAMYLCASSEDRGLTDTQYFGPGTRLTVL.

The V and J genes are TRBV2 and TRBJ1-2; D uncertain. Germline V gives CDR1 SNHLY, CDR2 FYNNEI. V dropped 2 bases and J dropped 2 bases, with 9 bases sitting between them. This CDR3 comprises 14 residues. The CDR3 nucleotides are TGTGCCAGCAGTGAAACCCCAGAGAACTATGGCTACACCTTC. Translated: CASSETPENYGYTF.

The J gene is TRBJ2-7, the V gene TRBV13, with D hard to call. There are 13 residues in the CDR3. CDR1 is PRHDT and CDR2 is FYEKMQ in the germline V gene (reference sequence). V was cut by 1 base and J by 5 bases, with 9 bases left in between. DNA of the CDR3: TGTGCCAGCAGCTTAGAGTCTAATAACGAGCAGTACTTC. The encoded protein is CASSLESNNEQYF.

The chain employs TRBV4-3 and TRBJ2-3; 8 nucleotides line up with TRBD2. Germline loops: CDR1 LGHNA, CDR2 YSLEER. J lost 4 bases, V lost 2 bases, and 5 bases had no gene match. There are 15 residues in the CDR3. CDR3 DNA: TGCGCCAGCAGCCAACGTCGGGGGGGCTCAGATACGCAGTATTTT. This translates into CASSQRRGGSDTQYF.

The chain combines TRBV30 with TRBJ2-1, with 9 bases matching TRBD2. Germline V gene data show CDR1 as GTSNPN and CDR2 as SVGIG (reference sequence). V gave up 5 bases and J gave up 5 bases; unmatched junction bases: 10. CDR3 length: 15 amino acids. CDR3 DNA: TGTGCCTGGGAACTTACTAGCGGGTGGAACAATGAGCAGTTCTTC. Amino acid sequence: CAWELTSGWNNEQFF.

This clone was found once. The rearrangement links TRBV19 to TRBJ1-5; 7 positions agree with TRBD1. Germline lookup yields CDR1 LNHDA and CDR2 SQIVND (reference sequence). Germline trimming cut 9 bases from V and 2 bases from J; bases unmatched to any gene: 10. The CDR3 has 15 amino acids. CDR3 sequence: CASAETGQGNQPQHF. For the CDR3, the DNA is TGTGCCAGCGCCGAAACAGGACAGGGCAATCAGCCCCAGCATTTT.

The gene calls are TRBV14 and TRBJ2-7, with TRBD1 as a possible D gene (5 bases). The CDR3 contains 12 residues. Germline-derived CDR1 and CDR2 are SGHDN and FVKESK. Between the trimmed V and J ends, which lost 4 bases and 2 bases, there was a span of 6 bases. CDR3 sequence: CASSLTAYEQYF. The CDR3, as DNA: TGTGCCAGCAGCCTGACAGCCTACGAGCAGTACTTC.

This chain links TRBV9 with TRBJ1-1; D call uncertain. With 3 bases removed from V and 10 bases from J, the gap between germline ends came to 16 bases. Germline V CDR1 and CDR2: SGDLS, YYNGEE. The CDR3 is 13 residues long. In DNA, the CDR3 is TGTGCCAGCAGCGAGCCGATAAGGGTAGGAGCTTTCTTT. It is translated as CASSEPIRVGAFF.

The chain recombines TRBV30 with TRBJ1-5; 8 bases agree with TRBD1. Germline CDR1 GTSNPN, CDR2 SVGIG (reference sequence). The CDR3 is 15 residues long. With V trimmed by 0 bases and J by 3 bases, 4 bases remained unmatched. The CDR3 DNA reads TGTGCCTGGAGTGTTGGACAGGGCCTCAATCAGCCCCAGCATTTT. This sequence encodes CAWSVGQGLNQPQHF.